The clone carrying this T cell receptor beta chain was recorded many times. The sample originates from a study of regulatory T cells in long-lasting Graves disease. At the level of the study: Graves' patients with a new diagnosis had received antithyroid drugs under 3 months.

Germline loops: CDR1 SNHLY, CDR2 FYNNEI. The V and J ends lost 6 bases and 2 bases respectively, with 17 bases between them. This CDR3 has 15 amino acids. Documented time point: newly diagnosed GD, antithyroid drugs for less than 3 months. RNA extracted from PBMCs served as the sequencing template. To make TCR beta libraries, researchers used iRepertoire HTBI primers and Arm-PCR of CDR3 regions. From the multiplex PCR reads, TCRdb called clonotypes with MiXCR, one entry per CDR3 protein. The sample holds 300,000 to 450,000 distinct CDR3 sequences, roughly 15% seen once. The V call is TRBV2, the J call TRBJ2-7; D unclear. Sequencing used peripheral blood mononuclear cells (PBMCs), obtained at new diagnosis, from a patient treated with antithyroid drugs. The clonotype was recovered from a female donor with Graves disease. DNA of the CDR3: TGTGCCAGCAGAGCGACCAGCCCAGTAGCCTACGAGCAGTACTTC. The encoded protein is CASRATSPVAYEQYF.